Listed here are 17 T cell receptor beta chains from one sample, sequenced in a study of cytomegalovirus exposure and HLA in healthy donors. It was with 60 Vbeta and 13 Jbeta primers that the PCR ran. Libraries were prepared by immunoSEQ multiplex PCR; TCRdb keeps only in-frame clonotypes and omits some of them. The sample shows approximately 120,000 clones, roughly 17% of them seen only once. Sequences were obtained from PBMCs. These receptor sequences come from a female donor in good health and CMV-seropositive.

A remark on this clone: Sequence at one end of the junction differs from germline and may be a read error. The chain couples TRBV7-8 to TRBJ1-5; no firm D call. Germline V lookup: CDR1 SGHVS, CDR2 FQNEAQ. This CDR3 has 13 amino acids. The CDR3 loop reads CASGFEVNQPQHF. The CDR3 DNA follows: TGTGCCAGCGGCTTTGAGGTCAATCAGCCCCAGCATTTT.

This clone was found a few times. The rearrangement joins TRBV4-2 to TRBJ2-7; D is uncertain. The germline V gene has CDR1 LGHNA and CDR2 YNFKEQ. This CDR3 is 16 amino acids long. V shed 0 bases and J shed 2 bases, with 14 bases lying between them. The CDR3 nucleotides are TGTGCCAGCAGCCAAGAAGTTGTCCCACTACCCTACGAGCAGTACTTC. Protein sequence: CASSQEVVPLPYEQYF.

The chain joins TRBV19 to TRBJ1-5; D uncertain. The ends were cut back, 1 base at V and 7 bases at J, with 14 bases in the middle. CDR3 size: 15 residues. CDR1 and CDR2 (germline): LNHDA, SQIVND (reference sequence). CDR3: CASSIVPGTVQPQHF. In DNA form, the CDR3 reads TGTGCCAGTAGTATAGTGCCGGGAACGGTCCAGCCCCAGCATTTT.

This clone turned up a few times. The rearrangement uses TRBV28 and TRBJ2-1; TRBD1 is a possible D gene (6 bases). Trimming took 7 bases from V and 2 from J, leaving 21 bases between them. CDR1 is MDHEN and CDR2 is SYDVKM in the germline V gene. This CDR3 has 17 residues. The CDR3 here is CASTRGSRGVAYNEQFF. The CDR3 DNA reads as TGTGCCAGCACCCGGGGTAGCAGGGGCGTTGCCTACAATGAGCAGTTCTTC.

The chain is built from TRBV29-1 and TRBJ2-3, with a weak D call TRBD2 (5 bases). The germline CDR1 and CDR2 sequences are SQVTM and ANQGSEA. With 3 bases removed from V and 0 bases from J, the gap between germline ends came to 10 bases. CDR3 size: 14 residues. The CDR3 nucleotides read TGCAGCGTTGATCTCCGGACTAGCACAGATACGCAGTATTTT. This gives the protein CSVDLRTSTDTQYF.

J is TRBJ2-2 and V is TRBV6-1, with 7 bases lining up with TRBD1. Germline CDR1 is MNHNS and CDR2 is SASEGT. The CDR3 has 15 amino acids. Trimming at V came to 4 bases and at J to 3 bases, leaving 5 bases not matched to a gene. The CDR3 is CASSGRQGYTGELFF. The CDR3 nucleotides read TGTGCCAGCAGTGGCCGACAGGGATACACCGGGGAGCTGTTTTTT.

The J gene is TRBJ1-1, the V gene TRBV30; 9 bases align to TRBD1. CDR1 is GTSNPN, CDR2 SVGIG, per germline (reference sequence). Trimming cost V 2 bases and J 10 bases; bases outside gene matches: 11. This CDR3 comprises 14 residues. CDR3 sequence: CAWSTGTGPIGAFF. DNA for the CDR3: TGTGCCTGGAGTACCGGGACAGGGCCTATAGGAGCTTTCTTT.

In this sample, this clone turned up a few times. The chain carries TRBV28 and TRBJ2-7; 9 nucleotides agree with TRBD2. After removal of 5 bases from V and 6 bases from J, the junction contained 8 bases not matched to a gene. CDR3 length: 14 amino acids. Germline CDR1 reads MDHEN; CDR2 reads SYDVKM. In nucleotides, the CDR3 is TGTGCCAGCAGTAATAGCGGGAGTTTGGTCGAGCAGTACTTC. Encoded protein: CASSNSGSLVEQYF.

The CDR3 here is CASSLGSRGGGKTQYF. The DNA for the CDR3 is TGTGCCAGCAGCTTAGGGTCTCGGGGCGGGGGAAAGACCCAGTACTTC. The chain combines TRBV7-8 with TRBJ2-5; 7 bases match TRBD2. The germline V gene has CDR1 SGHVS and CDR2 FQNEAQ. Germline trimming cut 1 base from V and 6 bases from J; bases unmatched to any gene: 11. This CDR3 has 16 residues.

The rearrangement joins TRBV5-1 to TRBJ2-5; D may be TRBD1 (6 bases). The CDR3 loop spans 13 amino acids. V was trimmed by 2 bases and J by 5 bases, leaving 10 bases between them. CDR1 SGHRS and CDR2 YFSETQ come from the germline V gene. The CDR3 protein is CASSFSGDETQYF. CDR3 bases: TGCGCCAGCAGCTTCTCAGGGGACGAGACCCAGTACTTC.

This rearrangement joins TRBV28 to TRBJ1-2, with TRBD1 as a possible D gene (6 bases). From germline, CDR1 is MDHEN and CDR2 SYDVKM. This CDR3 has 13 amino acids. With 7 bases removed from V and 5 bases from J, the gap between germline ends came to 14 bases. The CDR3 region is CASTLGGRYGYTF. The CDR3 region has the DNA TGTGCCAGCACCTTGGGGGGGCGGTATGGCTACACCTTC.

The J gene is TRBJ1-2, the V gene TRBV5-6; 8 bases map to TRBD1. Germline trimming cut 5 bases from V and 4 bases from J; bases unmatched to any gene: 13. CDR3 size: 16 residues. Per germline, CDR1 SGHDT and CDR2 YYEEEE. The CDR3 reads CASSPSGQGGSYGYTF. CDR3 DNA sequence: TGTGCCAGCAGTCCCTCCGGACAGGGCGGGAGCTATGGCTACACCTTC.

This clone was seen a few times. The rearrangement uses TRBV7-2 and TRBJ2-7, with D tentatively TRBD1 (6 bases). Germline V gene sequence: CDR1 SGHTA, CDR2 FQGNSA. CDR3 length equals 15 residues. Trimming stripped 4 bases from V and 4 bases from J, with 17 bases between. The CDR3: CASSSQGQGWYEQYF. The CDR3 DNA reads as TGTGCCAGCAGCTCGCAGGGGCAGGGGTGGTACGAGCAGTACTTC.

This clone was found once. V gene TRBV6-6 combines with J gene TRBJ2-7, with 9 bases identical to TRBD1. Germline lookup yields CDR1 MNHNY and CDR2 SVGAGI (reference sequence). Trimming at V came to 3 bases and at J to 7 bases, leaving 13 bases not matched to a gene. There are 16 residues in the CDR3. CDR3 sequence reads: CASSYLIGQGSGEQYF. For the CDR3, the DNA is TGTGCCAGCAGTTATTTGATAGGACAGGGGTCGGGGGAGCAGTACTTC.

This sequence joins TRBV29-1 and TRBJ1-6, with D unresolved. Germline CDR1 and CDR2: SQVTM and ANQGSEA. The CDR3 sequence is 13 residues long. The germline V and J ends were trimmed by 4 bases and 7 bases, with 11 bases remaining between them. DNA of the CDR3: TGCAGCGTTGGGACTGATCAAAATTCACCCCTCCACTTT. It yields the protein CSVGTDQNSPLHF.

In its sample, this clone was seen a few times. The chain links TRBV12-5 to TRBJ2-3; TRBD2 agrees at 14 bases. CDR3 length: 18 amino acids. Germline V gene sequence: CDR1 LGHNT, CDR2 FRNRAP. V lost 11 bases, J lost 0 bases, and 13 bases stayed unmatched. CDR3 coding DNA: TGTGCTCTTTCCGGACTAGCGGGGGGTTCGCATAGCACAGATACGCAGTATTTT. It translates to CALSGLAGGSHSTDTQYF.

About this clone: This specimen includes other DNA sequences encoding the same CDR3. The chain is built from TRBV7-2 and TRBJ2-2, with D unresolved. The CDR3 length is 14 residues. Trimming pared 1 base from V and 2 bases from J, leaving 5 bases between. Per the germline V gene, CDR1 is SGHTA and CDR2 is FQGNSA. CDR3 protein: CASSLGLNTGELFF. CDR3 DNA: TGTGCCAGCAGCTTAGGACTTAACACCGGGGAGCTGTTTTTT.